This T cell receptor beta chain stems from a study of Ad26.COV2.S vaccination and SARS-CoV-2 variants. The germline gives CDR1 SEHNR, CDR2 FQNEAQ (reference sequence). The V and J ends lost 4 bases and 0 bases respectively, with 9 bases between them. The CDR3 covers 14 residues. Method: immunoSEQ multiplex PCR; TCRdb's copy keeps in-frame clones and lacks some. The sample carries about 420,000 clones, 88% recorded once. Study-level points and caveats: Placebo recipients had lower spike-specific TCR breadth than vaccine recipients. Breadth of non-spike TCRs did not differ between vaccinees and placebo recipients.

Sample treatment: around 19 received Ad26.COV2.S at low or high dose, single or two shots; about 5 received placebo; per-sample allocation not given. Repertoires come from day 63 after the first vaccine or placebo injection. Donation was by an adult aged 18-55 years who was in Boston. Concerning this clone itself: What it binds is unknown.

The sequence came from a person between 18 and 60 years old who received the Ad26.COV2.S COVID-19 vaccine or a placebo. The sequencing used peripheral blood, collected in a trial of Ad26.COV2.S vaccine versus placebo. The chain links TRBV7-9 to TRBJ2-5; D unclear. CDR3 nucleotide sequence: TGTGCCAGCAGCTCTGGGGATTACCAAGAGACCCAGTACTTC. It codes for CASSSGDYQETQYF.